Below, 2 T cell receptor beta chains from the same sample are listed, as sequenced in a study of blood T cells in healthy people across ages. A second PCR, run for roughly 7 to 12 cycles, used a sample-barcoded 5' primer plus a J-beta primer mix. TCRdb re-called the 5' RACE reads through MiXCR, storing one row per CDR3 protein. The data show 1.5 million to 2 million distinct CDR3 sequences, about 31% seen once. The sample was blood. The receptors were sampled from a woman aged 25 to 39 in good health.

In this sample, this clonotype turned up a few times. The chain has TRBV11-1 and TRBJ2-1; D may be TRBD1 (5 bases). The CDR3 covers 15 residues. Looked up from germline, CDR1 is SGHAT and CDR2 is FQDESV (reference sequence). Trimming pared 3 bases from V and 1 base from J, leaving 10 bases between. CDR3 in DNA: TGTGCCAGCAGCTTCAGGGCGGATTCCTACAATGAGCAGTTCTTC. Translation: CASSFRADSYNEQFF.

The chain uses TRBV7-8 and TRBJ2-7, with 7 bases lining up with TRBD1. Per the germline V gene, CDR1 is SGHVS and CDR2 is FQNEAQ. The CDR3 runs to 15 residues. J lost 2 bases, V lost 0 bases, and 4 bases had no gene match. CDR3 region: CASSLATGTTYEQYF. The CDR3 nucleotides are TGTGCCAGCAGCTTAGCGACAGGGACCACCTACGAGCAGTACTTC. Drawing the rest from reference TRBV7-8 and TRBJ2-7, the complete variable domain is GAGVSQSPRYKVAKRGQDVALRCDPISGHVSLFWYQQALGQGPEFLTYFQNEAQLDKSGLPSDRFFAERPEGSVSTLKIQRTQQEDSAVYLCASSLATGTTYEQYFGPGTRLTVT.